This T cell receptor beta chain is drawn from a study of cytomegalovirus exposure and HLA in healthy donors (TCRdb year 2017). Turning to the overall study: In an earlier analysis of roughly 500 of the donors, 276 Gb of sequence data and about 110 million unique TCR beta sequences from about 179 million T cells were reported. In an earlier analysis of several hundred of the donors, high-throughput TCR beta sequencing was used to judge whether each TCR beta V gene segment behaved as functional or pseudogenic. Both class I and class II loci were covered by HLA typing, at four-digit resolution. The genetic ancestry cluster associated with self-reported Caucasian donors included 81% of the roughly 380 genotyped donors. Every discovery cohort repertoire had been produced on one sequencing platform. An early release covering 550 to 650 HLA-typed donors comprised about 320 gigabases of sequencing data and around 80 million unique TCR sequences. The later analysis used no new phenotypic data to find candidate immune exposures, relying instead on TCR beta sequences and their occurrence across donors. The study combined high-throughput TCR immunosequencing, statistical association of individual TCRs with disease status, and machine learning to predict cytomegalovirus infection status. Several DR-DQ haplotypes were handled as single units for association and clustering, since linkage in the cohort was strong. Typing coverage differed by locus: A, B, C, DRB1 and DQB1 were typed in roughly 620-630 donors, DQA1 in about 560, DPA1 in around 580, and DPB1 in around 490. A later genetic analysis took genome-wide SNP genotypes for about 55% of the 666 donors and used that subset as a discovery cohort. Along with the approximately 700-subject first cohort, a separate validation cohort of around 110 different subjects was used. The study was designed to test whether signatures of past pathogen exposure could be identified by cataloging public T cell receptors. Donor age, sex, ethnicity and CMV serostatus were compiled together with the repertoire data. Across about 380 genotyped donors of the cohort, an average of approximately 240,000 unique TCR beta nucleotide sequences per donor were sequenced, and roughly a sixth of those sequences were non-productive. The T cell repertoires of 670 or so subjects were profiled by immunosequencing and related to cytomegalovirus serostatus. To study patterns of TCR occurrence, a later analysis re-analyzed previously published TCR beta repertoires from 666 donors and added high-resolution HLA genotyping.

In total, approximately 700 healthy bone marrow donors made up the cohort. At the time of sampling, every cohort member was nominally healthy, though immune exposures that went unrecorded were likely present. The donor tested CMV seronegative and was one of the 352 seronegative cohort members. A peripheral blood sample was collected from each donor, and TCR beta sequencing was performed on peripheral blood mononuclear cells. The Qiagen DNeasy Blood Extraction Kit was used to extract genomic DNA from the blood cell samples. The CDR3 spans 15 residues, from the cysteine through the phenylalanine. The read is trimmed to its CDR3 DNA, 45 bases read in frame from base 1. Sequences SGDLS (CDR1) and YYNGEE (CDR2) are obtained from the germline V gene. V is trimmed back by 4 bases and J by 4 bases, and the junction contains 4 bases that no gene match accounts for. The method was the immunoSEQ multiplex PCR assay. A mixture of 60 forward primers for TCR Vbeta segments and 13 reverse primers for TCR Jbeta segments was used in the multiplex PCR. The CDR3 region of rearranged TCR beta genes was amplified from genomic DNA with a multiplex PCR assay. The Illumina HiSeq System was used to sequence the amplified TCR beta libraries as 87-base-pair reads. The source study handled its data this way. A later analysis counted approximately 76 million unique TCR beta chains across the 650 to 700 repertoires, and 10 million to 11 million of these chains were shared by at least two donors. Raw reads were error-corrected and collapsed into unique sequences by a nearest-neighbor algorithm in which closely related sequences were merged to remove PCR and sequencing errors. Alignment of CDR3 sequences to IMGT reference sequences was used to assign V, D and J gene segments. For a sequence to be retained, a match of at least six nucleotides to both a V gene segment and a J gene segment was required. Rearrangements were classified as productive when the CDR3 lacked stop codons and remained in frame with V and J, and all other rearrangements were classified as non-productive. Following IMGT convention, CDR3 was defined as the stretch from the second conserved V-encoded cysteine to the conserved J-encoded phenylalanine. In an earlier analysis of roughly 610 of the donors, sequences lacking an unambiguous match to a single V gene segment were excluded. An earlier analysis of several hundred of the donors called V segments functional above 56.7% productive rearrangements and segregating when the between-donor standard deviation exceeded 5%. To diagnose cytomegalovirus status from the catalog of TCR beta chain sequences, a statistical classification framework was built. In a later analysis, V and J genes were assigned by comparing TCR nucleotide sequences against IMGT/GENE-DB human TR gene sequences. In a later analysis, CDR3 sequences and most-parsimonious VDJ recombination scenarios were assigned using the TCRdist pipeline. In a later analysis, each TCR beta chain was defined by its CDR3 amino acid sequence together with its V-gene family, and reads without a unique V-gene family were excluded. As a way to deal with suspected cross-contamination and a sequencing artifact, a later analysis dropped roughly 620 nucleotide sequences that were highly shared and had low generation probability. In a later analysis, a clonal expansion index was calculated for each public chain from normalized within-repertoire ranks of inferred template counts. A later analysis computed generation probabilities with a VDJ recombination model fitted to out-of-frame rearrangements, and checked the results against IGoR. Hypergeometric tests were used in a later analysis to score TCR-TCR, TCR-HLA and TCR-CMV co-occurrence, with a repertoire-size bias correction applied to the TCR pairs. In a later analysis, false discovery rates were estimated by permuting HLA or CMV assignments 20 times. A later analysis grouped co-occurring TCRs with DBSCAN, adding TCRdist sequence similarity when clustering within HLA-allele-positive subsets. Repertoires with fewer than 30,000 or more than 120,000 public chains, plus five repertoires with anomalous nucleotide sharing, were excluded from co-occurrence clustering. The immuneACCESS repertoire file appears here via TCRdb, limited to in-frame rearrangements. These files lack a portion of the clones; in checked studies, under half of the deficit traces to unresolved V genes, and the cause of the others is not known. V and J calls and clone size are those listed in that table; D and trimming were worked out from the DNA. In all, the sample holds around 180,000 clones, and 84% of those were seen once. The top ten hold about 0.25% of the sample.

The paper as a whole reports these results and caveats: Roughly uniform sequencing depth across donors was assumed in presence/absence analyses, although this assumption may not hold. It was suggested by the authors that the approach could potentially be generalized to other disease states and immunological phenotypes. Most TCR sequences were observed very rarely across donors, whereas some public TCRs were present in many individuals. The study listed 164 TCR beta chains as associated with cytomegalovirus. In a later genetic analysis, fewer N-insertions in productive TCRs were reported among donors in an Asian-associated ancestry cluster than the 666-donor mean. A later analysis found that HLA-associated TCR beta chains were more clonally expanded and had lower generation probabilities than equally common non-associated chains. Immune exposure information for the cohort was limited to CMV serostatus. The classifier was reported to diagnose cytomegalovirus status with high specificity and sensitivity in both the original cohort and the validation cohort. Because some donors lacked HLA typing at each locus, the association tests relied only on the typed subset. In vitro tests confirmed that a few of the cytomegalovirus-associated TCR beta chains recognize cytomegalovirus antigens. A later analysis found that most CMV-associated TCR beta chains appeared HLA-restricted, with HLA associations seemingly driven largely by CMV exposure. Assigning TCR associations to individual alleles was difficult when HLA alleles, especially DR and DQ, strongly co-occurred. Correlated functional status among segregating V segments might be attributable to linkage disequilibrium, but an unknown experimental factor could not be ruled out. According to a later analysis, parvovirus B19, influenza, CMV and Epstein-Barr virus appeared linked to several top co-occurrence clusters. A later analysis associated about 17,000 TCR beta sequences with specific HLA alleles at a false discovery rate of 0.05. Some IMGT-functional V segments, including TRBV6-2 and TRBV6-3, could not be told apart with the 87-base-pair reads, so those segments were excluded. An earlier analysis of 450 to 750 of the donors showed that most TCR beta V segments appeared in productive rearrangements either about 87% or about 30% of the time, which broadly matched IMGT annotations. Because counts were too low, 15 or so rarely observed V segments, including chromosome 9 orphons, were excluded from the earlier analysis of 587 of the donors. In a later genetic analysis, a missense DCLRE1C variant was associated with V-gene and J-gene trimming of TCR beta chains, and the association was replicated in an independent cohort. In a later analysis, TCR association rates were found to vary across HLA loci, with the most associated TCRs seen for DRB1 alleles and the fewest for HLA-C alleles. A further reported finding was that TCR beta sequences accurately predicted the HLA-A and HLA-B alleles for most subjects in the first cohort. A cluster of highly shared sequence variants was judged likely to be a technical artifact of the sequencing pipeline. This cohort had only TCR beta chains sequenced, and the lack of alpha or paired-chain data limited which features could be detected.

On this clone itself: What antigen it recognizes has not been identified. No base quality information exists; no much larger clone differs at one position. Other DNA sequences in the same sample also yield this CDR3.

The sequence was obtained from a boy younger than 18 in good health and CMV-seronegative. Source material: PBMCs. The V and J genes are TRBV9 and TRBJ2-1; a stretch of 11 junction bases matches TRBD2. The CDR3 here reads CASSTGTSGYNEQFF. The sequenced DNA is TGTGCCAGCAGCACCGGGACTAGCGGATACAATGAGCAGTTCTTC.